Here is one T cell receptor beta chain with its context. No antigen is known for it. This sample is drawn from a study of cytomegalovirus exposure and HLA in healthy donors. Profiled with immunoSEQ multiplex PCR; TCRdb holds only in-frame clones, not every one. The table lists some 240,000 clones, 80% to 90% of them singletons, with 1.5% to 2.5% in the top ten. V was trimmed by 0 bases and J by 0 bases, leaving 10 bases between them. The CDR3 spans 15 residues. Germline V gene data show CDR1 as SGDLS and CDR2 as YYNGEE. Study results and limitations: CMV antigen specificity of a few CMV-associated chains was confirmed in vitro. Most TCRs appeared rarely, but some public TCRs recurred in many donors. The classifier reportedly diagnosed cytomegalovirus status with high sensitivity and specificity. The TCR clusters that emerged in the first cohort tended, a later analysis found, to co-occur in the approximately 120 validation repertoires.

This clonotype was sampled from a woman aged 18-35 years in good health and CMV-seropositive. The sequenced sample was PBMCs. The chain employs TRBV9 and TRBJ2-7, with D perhaps matching TRBD2 (5 bases). The CDR3 loop reads CASSVGGQFSYEQYF. The CDR3 DNA follows: TGTGCCAGCAGCGTAGGAGGGCAGTTCTCCTACGAGCAGTACTTC.